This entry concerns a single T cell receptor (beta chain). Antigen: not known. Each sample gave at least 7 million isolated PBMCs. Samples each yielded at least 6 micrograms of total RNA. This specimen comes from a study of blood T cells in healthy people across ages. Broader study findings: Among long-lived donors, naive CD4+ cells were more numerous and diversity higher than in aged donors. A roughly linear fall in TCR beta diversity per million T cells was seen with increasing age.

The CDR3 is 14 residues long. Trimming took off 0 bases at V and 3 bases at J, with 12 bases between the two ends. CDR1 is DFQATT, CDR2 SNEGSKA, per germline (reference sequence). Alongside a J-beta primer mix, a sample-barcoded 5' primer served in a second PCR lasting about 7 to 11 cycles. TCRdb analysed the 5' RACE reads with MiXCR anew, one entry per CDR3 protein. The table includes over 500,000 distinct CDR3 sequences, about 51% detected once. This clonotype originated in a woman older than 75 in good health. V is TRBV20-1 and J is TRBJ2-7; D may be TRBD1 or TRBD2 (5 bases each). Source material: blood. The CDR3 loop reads CSAREGVTLYEQYF. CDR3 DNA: TGCAGTGCTAGAGAGGGGGTTACTCTCTACGAGCAGTACTTC.